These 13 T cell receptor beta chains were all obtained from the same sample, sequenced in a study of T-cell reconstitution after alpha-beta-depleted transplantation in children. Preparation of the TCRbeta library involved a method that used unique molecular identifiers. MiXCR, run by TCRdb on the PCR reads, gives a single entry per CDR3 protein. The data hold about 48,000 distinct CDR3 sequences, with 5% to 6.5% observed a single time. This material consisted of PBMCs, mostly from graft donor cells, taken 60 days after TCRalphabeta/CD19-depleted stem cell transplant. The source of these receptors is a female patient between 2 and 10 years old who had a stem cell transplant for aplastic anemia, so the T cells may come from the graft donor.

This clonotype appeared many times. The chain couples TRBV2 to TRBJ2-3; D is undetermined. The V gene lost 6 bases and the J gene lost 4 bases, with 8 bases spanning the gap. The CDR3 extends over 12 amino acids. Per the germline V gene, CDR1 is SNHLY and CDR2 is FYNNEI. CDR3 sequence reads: CASRQAADTQYF. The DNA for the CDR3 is TGTGCCAGCAGGCAGGCAGCAGATACGCAGTATTTT.

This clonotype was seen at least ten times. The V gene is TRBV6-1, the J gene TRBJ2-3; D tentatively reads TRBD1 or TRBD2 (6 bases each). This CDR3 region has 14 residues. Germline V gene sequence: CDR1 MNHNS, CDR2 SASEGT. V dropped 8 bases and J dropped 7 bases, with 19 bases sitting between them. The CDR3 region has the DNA TGTGCCAGCCAGTTACAAAGGGGGGCTTATACGCAGTATTTT. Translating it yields CASQLQRGAYTQYF.

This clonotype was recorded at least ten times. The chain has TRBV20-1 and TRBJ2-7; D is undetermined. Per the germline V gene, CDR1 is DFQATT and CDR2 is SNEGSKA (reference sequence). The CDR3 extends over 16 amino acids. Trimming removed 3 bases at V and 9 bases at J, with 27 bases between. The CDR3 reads CSARMGSAGNPRSQYF. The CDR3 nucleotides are TGCAGTGCTAGGATGGGCTCGGCAGGTAACCCGAGATCGCAGTACTTC.

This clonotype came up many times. The CDR3 nucleotides read TGTGCCAGCAGTTTCCGGGGGCGAGGCACAGATACGCAGTATTTT. Protein product: CASSFRGRGTDTQYF. V usage is TRBV28 and J usage is TRBJ2-3; D possibly matches TRBD1 or TRBD2 (6 bases each). Per the germline V gene, CDR1 is MDHEN and CDR2 is SYDVKM. This CDR3 region has 15 residues. V was trimmed by 3 bases and J by 1 base, leaving 11 bases between them.

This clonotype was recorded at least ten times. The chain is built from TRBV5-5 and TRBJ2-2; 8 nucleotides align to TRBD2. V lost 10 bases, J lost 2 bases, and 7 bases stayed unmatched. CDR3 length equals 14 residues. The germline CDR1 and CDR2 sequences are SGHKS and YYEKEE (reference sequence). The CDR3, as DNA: TGTGCCGGCAACAGCGGGGGTAACACCGGGGAGCTGTTTTTT. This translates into CAGNSGGNTGELFF.

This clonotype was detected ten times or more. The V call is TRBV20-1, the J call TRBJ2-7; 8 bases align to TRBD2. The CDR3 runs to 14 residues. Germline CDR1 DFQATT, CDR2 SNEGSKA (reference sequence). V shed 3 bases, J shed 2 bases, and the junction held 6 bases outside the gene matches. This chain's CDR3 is CSASPLAAAYEQYF. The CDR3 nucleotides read TGCAGTGCTAGCCCACTAGCGGCGGCCTACGAGCAGTACTTC.

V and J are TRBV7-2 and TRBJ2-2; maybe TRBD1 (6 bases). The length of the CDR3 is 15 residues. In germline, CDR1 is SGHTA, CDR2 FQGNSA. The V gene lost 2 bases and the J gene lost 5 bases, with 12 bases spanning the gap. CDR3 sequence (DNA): TGTGCCAGCAGCTTACGTTCCAGGGGAACCGGGGAGCTGTTTTTT. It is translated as CASSLRSRGTGELFF.

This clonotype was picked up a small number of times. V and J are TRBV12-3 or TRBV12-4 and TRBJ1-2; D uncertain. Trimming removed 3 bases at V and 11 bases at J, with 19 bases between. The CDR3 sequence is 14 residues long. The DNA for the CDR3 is TGTGCCAGCAGTTTTCAGGAAACTTATGCCCTGTACACCTTC. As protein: CASSFQETYALYTF.

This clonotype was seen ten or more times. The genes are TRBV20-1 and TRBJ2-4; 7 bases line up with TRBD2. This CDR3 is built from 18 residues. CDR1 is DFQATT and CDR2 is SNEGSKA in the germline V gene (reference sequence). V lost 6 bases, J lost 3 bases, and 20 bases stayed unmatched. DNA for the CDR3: TGCAGTGCCGCCGCGGGGCGGGGGTCACCGGGAGGCAAAAACATTCAGTACTTC. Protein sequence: CSAAAGRGSPGGKNIQYF.

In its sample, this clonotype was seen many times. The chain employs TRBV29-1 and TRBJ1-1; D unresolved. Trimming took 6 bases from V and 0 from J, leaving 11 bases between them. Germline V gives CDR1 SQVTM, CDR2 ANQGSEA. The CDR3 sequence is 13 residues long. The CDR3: CSVLPQMNTEAFF. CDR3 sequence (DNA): TGCAGCGTACTGCCCCAAATGAACACTGAAGCTTTCTTT.

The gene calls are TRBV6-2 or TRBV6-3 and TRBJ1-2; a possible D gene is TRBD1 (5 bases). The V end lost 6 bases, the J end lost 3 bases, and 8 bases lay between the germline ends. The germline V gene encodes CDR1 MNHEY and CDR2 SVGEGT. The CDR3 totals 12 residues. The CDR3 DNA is TGTGCCAGCAGGTTGACAGACTATGGCTACACCTTC. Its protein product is CASRLTDYGYTF.

CDR3 coding DNA: TGTGCCAGCAGCGCCCCCGGGACAGGGGACGAGCAGTACTTC. Residues: CASSAPGTGDEQYF. V is TRBV3-1 and J is TRBJ2-7; 10 bases align to TRBD1. This CDR3 has 14 amino acids. Unmatched junction bases numbered 6, after V lost 5 bases and J lost 5 bases. CDR1 is LGHDT, CDR2 YNNKEL, per germline (reference sequence).

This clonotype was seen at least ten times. CDR3 residues: CASSLAVDRDPFF. The CDR3 nucleotides are TGTGCCAGCAGTTTAGCGGTTGACAGGGACCCTTTCTTT. This chain connects TRBV12-3 or TRBV12-4 to TRBJ1-1; TRBD1 matches at 7 bases. The CDR3 has 13 amino acids. Trimming at V came to 0 bases and at J to 12 bases, leaving 7 bases not matched to a gene.